This T cell receptor (beta chain) was observed in a study of cytomegalovirus exposure and HLA in healthy donors. Amplification used 60 Vbeta primers and 13 Jbeta primers. TCRdb's copy holds only in-frame clones and misses some; the assay was immunoSEQ multiplex PCR. The sample records 150,000 to 200,000 clones, about four fifths being singletons. J lost 12 bases, V lost 5 bases, and 5 bases had no gene match. Germline values: CDR1 MNHNY, CDR2 SVGAGI (reference sequence). The CDR3 is made up of 11 amino acids. The sequence was collected from a woman under 30 in good health and CMV-seropositive. The V gene is TRBV6-6, the J gene TRBJ1-1; 8 bases align to TRBD1. The source material was PBMCs. CDR3 protein: CASSAGQAPFF. DNA of the CDR3: TGTGCCAGCAGTGCGGGACAGGCTCCTTTCTTT.